This T cell receptor beta chain was obtained from a study of Ad26.COV2.S vaccination and SARS-CoV-2 variants. Study-level results: Vaccinees and placebo recipients showed similar non-spike TCR breadth.

Only in-frame clones appear in the TCRdb table, and some are missing; sequencing was by immunoSEQ multiplex PCR. The sample lists 150,000 to 200,000 clones; roughly 85% were seen once. The CDR3 sequence is 13 residues long. CDR1 and CDR2 (germline): MGHRA, YSYEKL. V lost 2 bases to trimming and J lost 7 bases, with 8 bases between them. About this clone itself: Its antigen is undetermined.

The clonotype originates from a human donor who had recovered from COVID-19. The sequencing used peripheral blood, collected after recovery from COVID-19. The chain joins TRBV4-1 to TRBJ2-2; the D is unclear. Here the CDR3 reads CASSQSPGGELFF. For the CDR3, the DNA is TGCGCCAGCAGCCAATCCCCCGGCGGGGAGCTGTTTTTT.